The rows below give T cell receptor beta chains drawn from one sample of a study of post-analysis software for immune sequencing data. One entry per CDR3 protein results from TCRdb running MiXCR on the PCR reads. The sample contains under 900,000 distinct CDR3 sequences, approximately 50% of which appear only once. Sequencing used blood. These receptors all come from a girl aged 5-17 years with multiple sclerosis. CDR3s include the opening cysteine and the closing phenylalanine or tryptophan. Each record gives: clone size, V gene, J gene, D gene, CDR3 protein, CDR3 DNA. D genes are given only for firm matches. Clone size is not always given. Where it is, it says once, few, many or a class for expanded clones.

size: -; V: TRBV6-5; J: TRBJ2-1; D: -; CDR3: CASRSFGADGQFF; DNA: TGTGCCAGCAGGTCATTCGGGGCGGATGGGCAGTTCTTC
size: -; V: TRBV20-1; J: TRBJ2-4; D: TRBD2; CDR3: CSASGGNPNAKNIQYF; DNA: TGCAGTGCTAGCGGGGGGAACCCTAACGCCAAAAACATTCAGTACTTC
size: once; V: TRBV18; J: TRBJ2-3; D: TRBD2; CDR3: CASSPRARPSGGTDTQYF; DNA: TGTGCCAGCTCACCTCGTGCCAGGCCTAGCGGGGGCACAGATACGCAGTATTTT
size: -; V: TRBV7-3; J: TRBJ2-1; D: -; CDR3: CASSPYPSRVDEQFF; DNA: TGTGCCAGCAGCCCCTACCCGTCAAGGGTGGATGAGCAGTTCTTC
size: -; V: TRBV11-2; J: TRBJ2-3; D: -; CDR3: CASSLIMTVTDTQYF; DNA: TGTGCCAGCAGCTTAATCATGACGGTCACAGATACGCAGTATTTT
size: -; V: TRBV14; J: TRBJ2-1; D: -; CDR3: CASSQASAGWTEQFF; DNA: TGTGCCAGCAGCCAAGCGTCGGCGGGCTGGACTGAGCAGTTCTTC
size: few; V: TRBV4-2; J: TRBJ2-7; D: -; CDR3: CASSYIADEQYF; DNA: TGTGCCAGCAGCTACATAGCCGACGAGCAGTACTTC
size: -; V: TRBV10-2; J: TRBJ2-7; D: -; CDR3: CASSESSGTDPYEQYF; DNA: TGCGCCAGCAGTGAGTCATCGGGGACGGATCCCTACGAGCAGTACTTC
size: -; V: TRBV10-3; J: TRBJ2-3; D: -; CDR3: CAISEAGLSTDTQYF; DNA: TGTGCCATCAGTGAGGCAGGGCTTTCCACAGATACGCAGTATTTT
size: -; V: TRBV12-3/TRBV12-4; J: TRBJ2-1; D: -; CDR3: CASSYSSYNEQFF; DNA: TGTGCCAGCAGTTATAGCTCCTACAATGAGCAGTTCTTC
size: few; V: TRBV12-3/TRBV12-4; J: TRBJ2-7; D: TRBD2; CDR3: CASSLPRTSSSYEQYF; DNA: TGTGCCAGCAGTTTACCGAGGACTAGCTCCTCCTACGAGCAGTACTTC
size: -; V: TRBV6-5; J: TRBJ2-1; D: TRBD2; CDR3: CASSYPKRGDPYNEQFF; DNA: TGTGCCAGCAGTTACCCCAAGCGGGGGGACCCCTACAATGAGCAGTTCTTC
size: -; V: TRBV5-1; J: TRBJ1-1; D: -; CDR3: CASSLGPEAFF; DNA: TGCGCCAGCAGCTTGGGGCCTGAAGCTTTCTTT
size: -; V: TRBV6-1; J: TRBJ2-1; D: -; CDR3: CASKTGYNEQFF; DNA: TGTGCCAGCAAGACAGGCTACAATGAGCAGTTCTTC
size: few; V: TRBV29-1; J: TRBJ1-6; D: TRBD1; CDR3: CSDRDREDYNSPLHF; DNA: TGCAGCGACCGGGACAGGGAGGATTATAATTCACCCCTCCACTTT
size: few; V: TRBV12-3/TRBV12-4; J: TRBJ2-1; D: -; CDR3: CASSSYVKEQFF; DNA: TGTGCCAGCAGTTCCTACGTAAAAGAGCAGTTCTTC
size: few; V: TRBV5-5; J: TRBJ1-5; D: -; CDR3: CASSIVETARDQPQHF; DNA: TGTGCCAGCAGCATAGTGGAGACAGCGCGGGATCAGCCCCAGCATTTT
size: -; V: TRBV5-5; J: TRBJ2-3; D: -; CDR3: CASSPRRGRSFPDTQYF; DNA: TGTGCCAGCAGCCCCAGGAGGGGGCGGTCATTCCCAGATACGCAGTATTTT
size: few; V: TRBV29-1; J: TRBJ2-7; D: TRBD2; CDR3: CSAGPELAVYEQYF; DNA: TGCAGCGCGGGACCGGAACTAGCGGTCTACGAGCAGTACTTC
size: -; V: TRBV6-5; J: TRBJ1-2; D: -; CDR3: CASSYSGVKGYGYTF; DNA: TGTGCCAGCAGTTACAGTGGCGTGAAGGGCTATGGCTACACCTTC
size: -; V: TRBV7-6; J: TRBJ2-1; D: -; CDR3: CASSFSGGENEQFF; DNA: TGTGCCAGCAGCTTCTCGGGGGGCGAGAATGAGCAGTTCTTC
size: few; V: TRBV29-1; J: TRBJ2-1; D: -; CDR3: CSVLGARRNEQFF; DNA: TGCAGCGTCTTAGGGGCTAGGCGGAATGAGCAGTTCTTC
size: -; V: TRBV20-1; J: TRBJ1-1; D: -; CDR3: CSAHRVDVMNTEAFF; DNA: TGCAGTGCTCACCGGGTGGACGTGATGAACACTGAAGCTTTCTTT
size: -; V: TRBV29-1; J: TRBJ2-5; D: -; CDR3: CSVEDTYRETQYF; DNA: TGCAGCGTTGAAGATACATATAGGGAGACCCAGTACTTC
size: -; V: TRBV7-6; J: TRBJ2-7; D: -; CDR3: CASSLAEVSYEQYF; DNA: TGTGCCAGCAGCTTAGCGGAGGTCTCCTACGAGCAGTACTTC
size: -; V: TRBV20-1; J: TRBJ2-7; D: TRBD1; CDR3: CSASTGVKPPEQYF; DNA: TGCAGTGCTAGTACAGGGGTCAAACCCCCCGAGCAGTACTTC
size: -; V: TRBV7-3; J: TRBJ2-7; D: TRBD2; CDR3: CASSLTISGGGYNEQYF; DNA: TGTGCCAGCAGCTTAACGATTAGCGGGGGTGGCTACAATGAGCAGTACTTC
size: -; V: TRBV10-3; J: TRBJ1-1; D: -; CDR3: CAISESPTGINEAFF; DNA: TGTGCCATCAGTGAGTCCCCCACAGGGATTAATGAAGCTTTCTTT
size: -; V: TRBV10-1; J: TRBJ2-6; D: -; CDR3: CASSAEPSSGANVLTF; DNA: TGCGCCAGCAGTGCCGAACCTAGCTCTGGGGCCAACGTCCTGACTTTC
size: -; V: TRBV9; J: TRBJ1-4; D: -; CDR3: CASSVRDEKLFF; DNA: TGTGCCAGCAGCGTACGGGATGAAAAACTGTTTTTT
size: many; V: TRBV7-3; J: TRBJ2-2; D: -; CDR3: CASSLTSPTGELFF; DNA: TGTGCCAGCAGCTTAACCTCCCCGACCGGGGAGCTGTTTTTT
size: -; V: TRBV20-1; J: TRBJ2-5; D: -; CDR3: CSARDLWRETQYF; DNA: TGCAGTGCTAGAGATTTATGGCGAGAGACCCAGTACTTC
size: -; V: TRBV20-1; J: TRBJ1-5; D: TRBD1; CDR3: CSARTGALRRGGQPQHF; DNA: TGCAGTGCTAGGACAGGGGCCCTTCGGCGGGGTGGTCAGCCCCAGCATTTT
size: -; V: TRBV7-9; J: TRBJ2-1; D: -; CDR3: CASSPGPWDEQFF; DNA: TGTGCCAGCAGCCCCGGCCCCTGGGATGAGCAGTTCTTC
size: -; V: TRBV20-1; J: TRBJ2-6; D: TRBD1; CDR3: CSARDRDRGHSGANVLTF; DNA: TGCAGTGCTAGAGATCGGGACAGGGGCCACTCTGGGGCCAACGTCCTGACTTTC
size: -; V: TRBV5-1; J: TRBJ2-3; D: -; CDR3: CASSQIRDNTDTQYF; DNA: TGCGCCAGCTCCCAGATACGGGATAACACAGATACGCAGTATTTT
size: -; V: TRBV7-8; J: TRBJ2-7; D: -; CDR3: CASSLRRGTPGEQYF; DNA: TGTGCCAGCAGCTTACGCAGGGGTACGCCTGGCGAGCAGTACTTC
size: -; V: TRBV25-1; J: TRBJ1-2; D: -; CDR3: CASSELGQGNGGYTF; DNA: TGTGCCAGCAGTGAACTGGGTCAGGGGAACGGCGGCTACACCTTC
size: -; V: TRBV4-1; J: TRBJ2-3; D: TRBD2; CDR3: CASSQATGLPTDTQYF; DNA: TGCGCCAGCAGCCAAGCAACGGGACTACCCACAGATACGCAGTATTTT
size: few; V: TRBV10-3; J: TRBJ1-2; D: -; CDR3: CAISPRDTHGYTF; DNA: TGTGCCATCAGTCCCCGGGACACGCATGGCTACACCTTC
size: few; V: TRBV6-2/TRBV6-3; J: TRBJ1-2; D: TRBD1; CDR3: CASRPGQAGYGYTF; DNA: TGTGCCAGCAGACCTGGACAGGCTGGCTATGGCTACACCTTC
size: -; V: TRBV29-1; J: TRBJ2-3; D: TRBD2; CDR3: CSASGRDTQYF; DNA: TGCAGCGCTAGCGGGAGGGATACGCAGTATTTT
size: -; V: TRBV5-8; J: TRBJ2-4; D: -; CDR3: CASHQLAKNIQYF; DNA: TGTGCCAGCCACCAGCTAGCCAAAAACATTCAGTACTTC
size: few; V: TRBV6-6; J: TRBJ2-7; D: -; CDR3: CASSWGTSTYEQYF; DNA: TGTGCCAGCAGTTGGGGGACATCCACCTACGAGCAGTACTTC
size: -; V: TRBV20-1; J: TRBJ2-1; D: -; CDR3: CSARQTRNNEQFF; DNA: TGCAGTGCTAGACAGACTCGTAACAATGAGCAGTTCTTC
size: -; V: TRBV5-1; J: TRBJ1-2; D: -; CDR3: CASSLEGGARGYTF; DNA: TGCGCCAGCAGCTTGGAGGGGGGCGCCCGGGGCTACACCTTC